The sequence of this TCR beta chain was determined in a study of blood T cell repertoires in COVID-19 (TCRdb year 2020). Regarding the research as a whole: The collaborator samples originated in the United States, Italy and Spain and spanned the acute and convalescent phases of COVID-19. The repertoires were made available in a free public database intended to serve as a resource for research on the immune response to SARS-CoV-2. Where available, HLA class I and class II types were obtained from metadata supplied by the sample provider rather than from assay-based typing. The material from the prospective study consisted of cDNA or gDNA derived from T cells, B-cell-depleted T cells, or PBMCs. Deeply sampled blood TCRbeta repertoires from subjects exposed to, actively infected with, or recovered from COVID-19 were included in the dataset. The samples were drawn from two sources: the first 160 participants of the ongoing ImmuneRACE study, and 1,200 or so subjects contributed by 6 global collaborators. Nearly every sample came with metadata listing a de-identified subject ID, COVID-19 status, age in years and sex. What the research found in general, with its limitations: The amount of clinical and demographic metadata varied by source and participant and was provided uncurated.

Participants in the prospective study were enrolled through a virtual design, were aged roughly 18 to 100 years, and lived in approximately 25 United States geographic areas. Cohort assignment in the prospective study relied on participant-reported clinical history from a screening survey and a study questionnaire. Exposed participants had been in contact with someone with a PCR-confirmed or clinician-diagnosed COVID-19 case within 2 weeks of study entry. Mobile phlebotomists in the prospective study collected whole blood, serum and a nasopharyngeal or oropharyngeal swab from every participant. Additional blood draws and questionnaires over an approximately two-month period could optionally be provided by prospective study participants. Before DNA extraction, blood samples from the prospective study were shipped at room temperature or frozen. CDR1 and CDR2 are drawn from the germline V gene: SGHTA, FQGNSA. Trimming removed 1 base from V and 4 bases from J, leaving 14 bases between the germline ends. Counted from cysteine to phenylalanine, this CDR3 has 16 amino acids. Just CDR3 DNA is preserved here, 48 bases in frame from base 1.

The immunoSEQ Assay, a bias-controlled multiplex PCR, was used to amplify TCRbeta CDR3 regions from genomic DNA. The paper's data handling went like this. Within the assay, amplification of reference gene primers was used to estimate how many nucleated cells each sample contained. Sequence reads were collapsed and filtered to measure the absolute abundance of every unique TCRbeta CDR3 rearrangement. For each sample, productive Simpson clonality was calculated as the square root of Simpson's diversity index across productive rearrangements. The clones in this table, taken by TCRdb from immuneACCESS, are in-frame only. Not every clone is retained; where verified, under half of the shortfall comes from an unresolved V gene, and the cause of the rest is unknown. V and J calls and clone size are copied from that table; D and trimming were computed from the DNA. The sample records some 290,000 clones, more than 90% of which are singletons. The ten largest clonotypes hold about 4.2% of the sample.

In regard to this clone: Its specific antigen is unknown. The sample holds no much larger clone one base away, and base qualities are not on file.

The chain is assembled from TRBV7-2 and TRBJ2-1; TRBD2 is a weak D gene call, 7 bases matching. This receptor was taken from a woman aged 25 to 39 who had been exposed to COVID-19. Sequencing was carried out using PBMCs or T cells enriched from blood (not recorded which). The CDR3 has the sequence CASSLVGGRTYNEQFF. The nucleotide sequence reads as follows: TGTGCCAGCAGCTTAGTCGGGGGGCGGACTTACAATGAGCAGTTCTTC.